This T cell receptor (beta chain) was observed in a study of CD8+ T cells in alopecia areata. Study conclusions and caveats: Researchers report lesional scalp, most notably alopecia totalis/universalis, outstripped normal scalp in clonality.

The germline V gene encodes CDR1 SGHDN and CDR2 FVKESK. Trimming cost V 1 base and J 1 base; bases outside gene matches: 7. The CDR3 is made up of 18 amino acids. The sequencing template was cDNA reverse transcribed from extracted RNA. Only in-frame clones appear in the TCRdb table, and some are missing; sequencing was by immunoSEQ multiplex PCR. The table has roughly 100,000 clones, around 86% seen once; the top ten hold more than 9.5%. Points on this clone: As yet, its antigen is unknown.

Treatment reported: oral pan-JAK inhibitor, 5-10 mg twice daily. The sequence came from a human donor with alopecia areata. Sequences were derived from CD8+ T cells sorted from blood, sampled at approximately week 30, from a patient treated with tofacitinib. J is TRBJ2-6 and V is TRBV14; 7 nucleotides agree with TRBD1. For the CDR3, the DNA is TGTGCCAGCAGCCAAGTGGAGACAGGGTTATCTGGGGCCAACGTCCTGACTTTC. Its protein product is CASSQVETGLSGANVLTF.